The clone carrying this T cell receptor (beta chain) was found once. Method: immunoSEQ multiplex PCR; TCRdb's copy keeps in-frame clones and lacks some. The top ten hold roughly 8% of the sample, which has approximately 160,000 clones, around 83% seen once. This entry belongs to a study of blood T cell repertoires in COVID-19. About the research overall: COVID-19 samples collected from the United States, Italy and Spain covered acute and convalescent phases. PBMCs, B-cell-depleted T cells, or T cells were the source of the cDNA or gDNA that made up the material.

Trimming removed 5 bases from V and 7 bases from J, with 14 bases in between. The CDR3 totals 13 residues. The receptor was isolated from a woman aged 60-70 years with COVID-19, enrolled during active disease. V and J are TRBV12-3 or TRBV12-4 and TRBJ1-2, with D unresolved. The sequenced sample was peripheral blood. CDR3 in DNA: TGTGCCAGCAGTCCCCGGGGAGGGTCTGGCTACACCTTC. This encodes CASSPRGGSGYTF.